This entry lists 6 T cell receptor beta chains sequenced from one sample in a study of T cells in Graves' hyperthyroidism and ophthalmopathy. Amplified TCR beta CDR3 regions derived from RNA transcripts. TCR CDR3 underwent first-round RT-PCR with the HTBI primer set. TCRdb reanalysed the multiplex PCR reads using MiXCR and keeps one entry per CDR3 protein. The data contain 330,000 or so distinct CDR3 sequences, roughly 20% of them singletons. Sequenced sample: blood. These receptors came from a woman aged 40 to 49 with Graves' ophthalmopathy.

This clonotype was seen many times. V gene TRBV5-1 combines with J gene TRBJ2-7; D unresolved. Per the germline V gene, CDR1 is SGHRS and CDR2 is YFSETQ. Between the trimmed V and J ends, which lost 5 bases and 3 bases, there was a span of 15 bases. The CDR3 runs to 14 residues. DNA for the CDR3: TGCGCCAGCAGGCTGTCTCCCGAAAACTACGAGCAGTACTTC. It encodes CASRLSPENYEQYF.

This clonotype was counted a few times. At one boundary the junction diverges from the germline segment, which might be a read error. The chain carries TRBV11-2 and TRBJ2-2; a weak D match, TRBD2 (6 bases). The CDR3 is 16 amino acids. Germline V gene lookup returns CDR1 SGHAT and CDR2 FQNNGV. Here the CDR3 reads CASSFRRSAHTGGLFF. CDR3 DNA sequence: TGTGCCAGCAGCTTTCGACGGTCCGCGCACACCGGGGGGCTGTTTTTT. Looking up the rest from reference TRBV11-2 and TRBJ2-2 gives the full variable domain: EAGVAQSPRYKIIEKRQSVAFWCNPISGHATLYWYQQILGQGPKLLIQFQNNGVVDDSQLPKDRFSAERLKGVDSTLKIQPAKLEDSAVYLCASSFRRSAHTGGLFFGEGSRLTVL.

Many counts were recorded for this clonotype. This chain uses TRBV9 with TRBJ1-2, with TRBD1 matching over 7 bases. Germline CDR1 and CDR2: SGDLS and YYNGEE. The CDR3 is 14 amino acids. The J segment lost 3 bases and the V segment lost 3 bases, leaving 5 bases of the junction unmatched. CDR3 nucleotides: TGTGCCAGCAGCGCCACAGGGGAGGACTATGGCTACACCTTC. It is translated as CASSATGEDYGYTF.

In this sample, this clonotype turned up many times. The chain couples TRBV9 to TRBJ2-2, with 7 nucleotides matching TRBD1. CDR3 size: 15 residues. Germline loops: CDR1 SGDLS, CDR2 YYNGEE. With V trimmed by 4 bases and J by 7 bases, 10 bases remained unmatched. The CDR3 region is CASSPRQGKVGELFF. CDR3 coding DNA: TGTGCCAGCAGCCCACGACAGGGCAAGGTCGGGGAGCTGTTTTTT.

This clonotype was picked up many times. This chain links TRBV6-5 with TRBJ2-5, with a tentative D call TRBD2 (6 bases). Germline values: CDR1 MNHEY, CDR2 SVGAGI. This CDR3 has 13 amino acids. V was clipped by 6 bases and J by 1 base, with 9 bases between them. The CDR3 here is CASRPEGQETQYF. For the CDR3, the DNA is TGTGCCAGCAGACCGGAGGGCCAAGAGACCCAGTACTTC.

This clonotype was seen at least ten times. This CDR3 reads CSVGGGFPGETQYF. The CDR3 DNA reads as TGCAGCGTGGGAGGCGGGTTCCCGGGGGAGACCCAGTACTTC. The chain is built from TRBV29-1 and TRBJ2-5; TRBD2 might be the D (6 bases). With 6 bases removed from V and 5 bases from J, the gap between germline ends came to 19 bases. The CDR3 is 14 residues long. Germline V gives CDR1 SQVTM, CDR2 ANQGSEA.